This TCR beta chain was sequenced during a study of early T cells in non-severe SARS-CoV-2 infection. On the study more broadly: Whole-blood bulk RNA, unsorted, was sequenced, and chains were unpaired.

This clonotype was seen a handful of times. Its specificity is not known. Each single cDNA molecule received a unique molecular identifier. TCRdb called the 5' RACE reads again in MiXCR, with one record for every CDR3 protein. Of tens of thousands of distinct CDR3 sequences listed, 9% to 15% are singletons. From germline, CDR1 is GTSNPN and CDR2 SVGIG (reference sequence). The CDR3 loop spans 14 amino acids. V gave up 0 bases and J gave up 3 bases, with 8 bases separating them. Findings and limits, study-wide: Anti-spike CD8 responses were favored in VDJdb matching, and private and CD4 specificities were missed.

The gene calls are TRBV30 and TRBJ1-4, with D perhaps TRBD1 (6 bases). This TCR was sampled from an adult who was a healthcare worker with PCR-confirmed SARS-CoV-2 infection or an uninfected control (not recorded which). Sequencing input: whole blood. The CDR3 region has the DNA TGTGCCTGGAGTGTACGGGGGCCTAATGAAAAACTGTTTTTT. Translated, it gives CAWSVRGPNEKLFF.